This is a list of T cell receptor beta chains from one sample in a study of control samples from healthy donors and cancer patients. Sequencing used immunoSEQ multiplex PCR; TCRdb keeps in-frame clones, though not all of them. Among 120,000 or so clones, about nine tenths were seen once, and the ten largest hold 7.8%. Sequenced input: blood. Source of these receptors: a young woman in good health. Each CDR3 is given with its conserved first and last residue. Fields, in order: clone size, J gene, D gene, V gene, CDR3 protein, CDR3 DNA. The D gene is left open where the match is weak. Only part of the rows carry a size: once, few, many, or a class if the clone is expanded.

abundance: NA
j_gene: TRBJ2-3
d_gene: NA
v_gene: TRBV30
CDR3aa: CAWNSFDTQYF
CDR3nt: TGTGCCTGGAACTCTTTTGATACGCAGTATTTT

abundance: NA
j_gene: TRBJ2-7
d_gene: TRBD1
v_gene: TRBV2
CDR3aa: CASSRGGTGQGKEGEQYF
CDR3nt: TGTGCCAGCAGTAGGGGGGGGACCGGACAGGGGAAAGAAGGCGAGCAGTACTTC

abundance: NA
j_gene: TRBJ2-3
d_gene: NA
v_gene: TRBV19
CDR3aa: CASSLGTGTDTQYF
CDR3nt: TGTGCCAGTAGTCTCGGGACTGGCACAGATACGCAGTATTTT

abundance: NA
j_gene: TRBJ1-2
d_gene: NA
v_gene: TRBV4-1
CDR3aa: CASSQGRWGGGYTF
CDR3nt: TGCGCCAGCAGCCAAGGCAGGTGGGGGGGTGGCTACACCTTC

abundance: NA
j_gene: TRBJ2-5
d_gene: NA
v_gene: TRBV30
CDR3aa: CAWDSPGQGETQYF
CDR3nt: TGTGCCTGGGATAGTCCTGGGCAGGGAGAGACCCAGTACTTC

abundance: NA
j_gene: TRBJ1-2
d_gene: NA
v_gene: TRBV19
CDR3aa: CASRQGGQFYGYTF
CDR3nt: TGTGCCAGTAGACAAGGCGGACAGTTCTATGGCTACACCTTC

abundance: once
j_gene: TRBJ1-6
d_gene: TRBD1
v_gene: TRBV28
CDR3aa: CASSRTGNSPLHF
CDR3nt: TGTGCCAGCAGTCGGACAGGCAATTCACCCCTCCACTTT

abundance: once
j_gene: TRBJ2-3
d_gene: NA
v_gene: TRBV18
CDR3aa: CASSPNIAFGSTDTQYF
CDR3nt: TGTGCCAGCTCACCTAACATTGCGTTCGGGAGTACAGATACGCAGTATTTT

abundance: NA
j_gene: TRBJ1-2
d_gene: NA
v_gene: TRBV25-1
CDR3aa: CASSERAEYGYTF
CDR3nt: TGTGCCAGCAGTGAGAGGGCGGAGTATGGCTACACCTTC

abundance: once
j_gene: TRBJ1-4
d_gene: TRBD1
v_gene: TRBV27
CDR3aa: CASGQGDDLGKLFF
CDR3nt: TGTGCCAGCGGACAGGGAGATGATTTGGGAAAACTGTTTTTT

abundance: NA
j_gene: TRBJ2-3
d_gene: TRBD2
v_gene: TRBV5-1
CDR3aa: CASSSGTSSVMSTDTQYF
CDR3nt: TGCGCCAGCAGCTCCGGGACTAGCTCTGTTATGAGCACAGATACGCAGTATTTT

abundance: NA
j_gene: TRBJ2-5
d_gene: TRBD1
v_gene: TRBV29-1
CDR3aa: CSARTGRYRETQYF
CDR3nt: TGCAGCGCTAGGACAGGGAGGTATAGGGAGACCCAGTACTTC

abundance: NA
j_gene: TRBJ2-4
d_gene: NA
v_gene: TRBV7-9
CDR3aa: CASSSGPAGLQYF
CDR3nt: TGTGCCAGCAGCTCCGGGCCCGCAGGACTTCAGTACTTC

abundance: NA
j_gene: TRBJ2-1
d_gene: NA
v_gene: TRBV6-6
CDR3aa: CASSSRTLDNEQFF
CDR3nt: TGTGCCAGCTCCTCAAGGACACTGGACAATGAGCAGTTCTTC

abundance: few
j_gene: TRBJ1-1
d_gene: NA
v_gene: TRBV9
CDR3aa: CASSVGSGTEAFF
CDR3nt: TGTGCCAGCAGCGTAGGTAGTGGCACTGAAGCTTTCTTT

abundance: NA
j_gene: TRBJ2-3
d_gene: NA
v_gene: TRBV19
CDR3aa: CASSVRASTDTQYF
CDR3nt: TGTGCCAGTTCAGTGAGGGCTAGCACAGATACGCAGTATTTT

abundance: NA
j_gene: TRBJ2-3
d_gene: NA
v_gene: TRBV5-1
CDR3aa: CASSLSRVVDTQYF
CDR3nt: TGCGCCAGCAGCTTGTCTCGGGTCGTCGATACGCAGTATTTT

abundance: NA
j_gene: TRBJ1-2
d_gene: TRBD1
v_gene: TRBV7-2
CDR3aa: CASSLNRGLSNYGYTF
CDR3nt: TGTGCCAGCAGCTTAAACAGGGGGCTAAGTAACTATGGCTACACCTTC

abundance: NA
j_gene: TRBJ1-5
d_gene: TRBD1
v_gene: TRBV3-1/TRBV3-2
CDR3aa: CASSPGQGKERGNQPQHF
CDR3nt: TGTGCCAGCAGCCCCGGACAGGGGAAGGAGAGGGGCAATCAGCCCCAGCATTTT

abundance: NA
j_gene: TRBJ2-3
d_gene: TRBD1
v_gene: TRBV29-1
CDR3aa: CSVEGQGWGTDTQYF
CDR3nt: TGCAGCGTTGAAGGACAGGGATGGGGCACAGATACGCAGTATTTT

abundance: NA
j_gene: TRBJ2-1
d_gene: NA
v_gene: TRBV7-2
CDR3aa: CASSTSGGYNEQFF
CDR3nt: TGTGCCAGCTCGACGTCCGGGGGTTACAATGAGCAGTTCTTC

abundance: NA
j_gene: TRBJ1-1
d_gene: NA
v_gene: TRBV7-9
CDR3aa: CASSLGIRDGHTEAFF
CDR3nt: TGTGCCAGCAGCTTAGGGATCCGGGACGGCCACACTGAAGCTTTCTTT

abundance: NA
j_gene: TRBJ2-7
d_gene: NA
v_gene: TRBV20-1
CDR3aa: CSATEPGYEQYF
CDR3nt: TGCAGTGCTACTGAACCCGGCTACGAGCAGTACTTC

abundance: NA
j_gene: TRBJ2-1
d_gene: TRBD2
v_gene: TRBV7-2
CDR3aa: CASSYTGTSVDEQFF
CDR3nt: TGTGCCAGCAGCTATACCGGGACTAGCGTCGATGAGCAGTTCTTC

abundance: NA
j_gene: TRBJ2-3
d_gene: TRBD2
v_gene: TRBV5-6
CDR3aa: CASVLSGGISDTQYF
CDR3nt: TGTGCCAGCGTCCTTAGCGGGGGGATCTCAGATACGCAGTATTTT

abundance: NA
j_gene: TRBJ2-3
d_gene: TRBD2
v_gene: TRBV7-3
CDR3aa: CASSFSGLAGEITDTQYF
CDR3nt: TGTGCCAGCAGCTTCTCCGGGCTAGCGGGAGAGATCACAGATACGCAGTATTTT

abundance: NA
j_gene: TRBJ2-1
d_gene: NA
v_gene: TRBV30
CDR3aa: CAWCSGSYNEQFF
CDR3nt: TGTGCCTGGTGTAGCGGCTCCTACAATGAGCAGTTCTTC

abundance: NA
j_gene: TRBJ2-7
d_gene: TRBD1
v_gene: TRBV6-4
CDR3aa: CARSGQDPSYEQYF
CDR3nt: TGTGCCAGATCTGGACAGGACCCCTCCTACGAGCAGTACTTC

abundance: once
j_gene: TRBJ2-5
d_gene: NA
v_gene: TRBV7-2
CDR3aa: CASSPQVYGRETQYF
CDR3nt: TGTGCCAGCAGCCCACAAGTTTATGGGAGAGAGACCCAGTACTTC

abundance: NA
j_gene: TRBJ2-3
d_gene: TRBD2
v_gene: TRBV6-2/TRBV6-3
CDR3aa: CASSWRLARRDTQYF
CDR3nt: TGTGCCAGCAGCTGGAGACTAGCCCGCCGAGATACGCAGTATTTT

abundance: once
j_gene: TRBJ2-1
d_gene: TRBD2
v_gene: TRBV7-8
CDR3aa: CASSLQSGGHNEQFF
CDR3nt: TGTGCCAGCAGCTTGCAAAGCGGGGGGCACAATGAGCAGTTCTTC

abundance: NA
j_gene: TRBJ1-1
d_gene: NA
v_gene: TRBV5-1
CDR3aa: CASSPFKNTEAFF
CDR3nt: TGCGCCAGCAGCCCTTTCAAGAACACTGAAGCTTTCTTT

abundance: NA
j_gene: TRBJ2-5
d_gene: NA
v_gene: TRBV7-3
CDR3aa: CASSLREPLPQETQYF
CDR3nt: TGTGCCAGCAGCTTAAGGGAACCCCTCCCTCAAGAGACCCAGTACTTC

abundance: NA
j_gene: TRBJ2-1
d_gene: TRBD2
v_gene: TRBV27
CDR3aa: CASSQAGVGEQFF
CDR3nt: TGTGCCAGCAGTCAAGCGGGAGTCGGGGAGCAGTTCTTC

abundance: NA
j_gene: TRBJ2-3
d_gene: NA
v_gene: TRBV9
CDR3aa: CASSVGIGDTQYF
CDR3nt: TGTGCCAGCAGCGTAGGGATAGGAGATACGCAGTATTTT

abundance: NA
j_gene: TRBJ1-4
d_gene: NA
v_gene: TRBV30
CDR3aa: CAWSKGGYGKLFF
CDR3nt: TGTGCCTGGAGTAAAGGGGGATACGGAAAACTGTTTTTT

abundance: NA
j_gene: TRBJ2-2
d_gene: NA
v_gene: TRBV12-3/TRBV12-4
CDR3aa: CASSLSWGGELFF
CDR3nt: TGTGCCAGCAGTTTAAGTTGGGGCGGGGAGCTGTTTTTT

abundance: few
j_gene: TRBJ2-7
d_gene: NA
v_gene: TRBV18
CDR3aa: CASSLAISYEQYF
CDR3nt: TGTGCCAGCTCACTAGCTATCTCCTACGAGCAGTACTTC

abundance: NA
j_gene: TRBJ1-1
d_gene: NA
v_gene: TRBV3-1/TRBV3-2
CDR3aa: CASSQDRGPAEAFF
CDR3nt: TGTGCCAGCAGCCAAGATCGGGGACCAGCTGAAGCTTTCTTT

abundance: NA
j_gene: TRBJ2-7
d_gene: TRBD2
v_gene: TRBV5-6
CDR3aa: CASSDGLAGGEQYF
CDR3nt: TGTGCCAGCAGCGACGGACTAGCGGGAGGCGAGCAGTACTTC

abundance: NA
j_gene: TRBJ1-6
d_gene: NA
v_gene: TRBV28
CDR3aa: CASKEGLSSYNSPLHF
CDR3nt: TGTGCCAGCAAGGAGGGGCTGAGCTCCTATAATTCACCCCTCCACTTT

abundance: NA
j_gene: TRBJ2-7
d_gene: NA
v_gene: TRBV4-3
CDR3aa: CASSQDRSETYEQYF
CDR3nt: TGCGCCAGCAGCCAAGATCGGAGCGAGACCTACGAGCAGTACTTC

abundance: NA
j_gene: TRBJ2-3
d_gene: TRBD1
v_gene: TRBV19
CDR3aa: CATKDRGWTDTQYF
CDR3nt: TGTGCCACTAAGGACAGGGGGTGGACAGATACGCAGTATTTT

abundance: NA
j_gene: TRBJ1-1
d_gene: NA
v_gene: TRBV20-1
CDR3aa: CSAKPKEAFF
CDR3nt: TGCAGTGCTAAACCTAAGGAAGCTTTCTTT

abundance: NA
j_gene: TRBJ2-7
d_gene: TRBD1
v_gene: TRBV29-1
CDR3aa: CSVRDRSYEQYF
CDR3nt: TGCAGCGTCCGGGACAGATCCTACGAGCAGTACTTC

abundance: NA
j_gene: TRBJ1-3
d_gene: NA
v_gene: TRBV6-2/TRBV6-3
CDR3aa: CASSRTNSGASGNTIYF
CDR3nt: TGTGCCAGCAGCAGGACCAACTCTGGAGCCTCTGGAAACACCATATATTTT

abundance: NA
j_gene: TRBJ2-7
d_gene: NA
v_gene: TRBV6-1
CDR3aa: CASSEWGQGPSYEQYF
CDR3nt: TGTGCCAGCAGTGAATGGGGGCAGGGGCCCTCCTACGAGCAGTACTTC

abundance: NA
j_gene: TRBJ2-7
d_gene: NA
v_gene: TRBV28
CDR3aa: CASRGAREQYF
CDR3nt: TGTGCCAGCAGGGGGGCTAGAGAGCAGTACTTC

abundance: NA
j_gene: TRBJ1-1
d_gene: NA
v_gene: TRBV28
CDR3aa: CASSLQGRTEAFF
CDR3nt: TGTGCCAGCAGTTTACAGGGAAGAACTGAAGCTTTCTTT

abundance: NA
j_gene: TRBJ1-5
d_gene: NA
v_gene: TRBV20-1
CDR3aa: CSASPRDKSNQPQHF
CDR3nt: TGCAGTGCTAGTCCCAGGGATAAGAGCAATCAGCCCCAGCATTTT

abundance: NA
j_gene: TRBJ1-5
d_gene: NA
v_gene: TRBV30
CDR3aa: CAWTTSPAQPQHF
CDR3nt: TGTGCCTGGACCACCTCCCCAGCGCAGCCCCAGCATTTT

abundance: NA
j_gene: TRBJ1-6
d_gene: NA
v_gene: TRBV2
CDR3aa: CASSPDSPYNSPLHF
CDR3nt: TGTGCCAGCAGTCCCGACAGCCCCTATAATTCACCCCTCCACTTT

abundance: NA
j_gene: TRBJ1-1
d_gene: NA
v_gene: TRBV5-4
CDR3aa: CASSHQENTEAFF
CDR3nt: TGTGCCAGCAGCCACCAGGAGAACACTGAAGCTTTCTTT

abundance: NA
j_gene: TRBJ2-5
d_gene: NA
v_gene: TRBV5-5
CDR3aa: CASSLSWGETQYF
CDR3nt: TGTGCCAGCAGCTTGTCGTGGGGGGAGACCCAGTACTTC

abundance: once
j_gene: TRBJ2-3
d_gene: TRBD1
v_gene: TRBV7-9
CDR3aa: CASSYGQGILTDTQYF
CDR3nt: TGTGCCAGCAGCTATGGACAGGGGATCCTCACAGATACGCAGTATTTT

abundance: NA
j_gene: TRBJ1-2
d_gene: NA
v_gene: TRBV7-6
CDR3aa: CASSPDSNYGYTF
CDR3nt: TGTGCCAGCAGCCCAGACAGTAACTATGGCTACACCTTC

abundance: few
j_gene: TRBJ1-2
d_gene: TRBD1
v_gene: TRBV5-4
CDR3aa: CASDESGGYGYTF
CDR3nt: TGTGCCAGCGACGAGTCAGGGGGCTATGGCTACACCTTC

abundance: NA
j_gene: TRBJ1-2
d_gene: TRBD1
v_gene: TRBV30
CDR3aa: CAWSVGTGGLYGYTF
CDR3nt: TGTGCCTGGAGTGTAGGGACAGGGGGCCTCTATGGCTACACCTTC

abundance: NA
j_gene: TRBJ2-3
d_gene: NA
v_gene: TRBV4-3
CDR3aa: CASSQDPGAETDTQYF
CDR3nt: TGCGCCAGCAGCCAAGACCCGGGGGCCGAAACAGATACGCAGTATTTT